Each of the 5 T cell receptor beta chains below was sequenced from the same sample in a study of OX40 agonist ivuxolimab in advanced cancers. The protocol was immunoSEQ multiplex PCR, while the TCRdb copy is restricted to in-frame clones and leaves out a portion. Here the sample spans about 63,000 clones, around nine tenths being singletons. Specimen: CD4+ or CD8+ T cells sorted from blood, collected in a trial of the OX40 agonist ivuxolimab. The receptors derive from an adult with an advanced solid tumor such as melanoma, head and neck, liver or kidney cancer.

This clone occurred a few times. The V gene is TRBV29-1, the J gene TRBJ2-7; the D gene is possibly TRBD2 (5 bases). CDR1 and CDR2 (germline): SQVTM, ANQGSEA. V was pared by 3 bases and J by 1 base, with 16 bases between. The CDR3 sequence is 15 residues long. CDR3 in DNA: TGCAGCGTTGAGGACGGAAAACCGGGGTCCTACGAGCAGTACTTC. It codes for CSVEDGKPGSYEQYF.

This chain joins TRBV10-2 and TRBJ2-3; a weak D match, TRBD2 (5 bases). Looked up from germline, CDR1 is WSHSY and CDR2 is SAAADI. Trimming took off 6 bases at V and 3 bases at J, with 10 bases between the two ends. The CDR3 sequence is 13 residues long. The CDR3 protein is CASRPGGTDTQYF. In DNA, the CDR3 is TGCGCCAGCAGACCAGGAGGAACAGATACGCAGTATTTT.

The chain is built from TRBV28 and TRBJ1-4; TRBD1 is a possible D gene (6 bases). The CDR3 spans 16 residues. Germline lookup yields CDR1 MDHEN and CDR2 SYDVKM. V was clipped by 6 bases and J by 5 bases, with 19 bases between them. The CDR3 nucleotides read TGTGCCAGCAGGCTTTATGGAACAGGGATGAATGAAAAACTGTTTTTT. Protein sequence: CASRLYGTGMNEKLFF.

This chain uses TRBV6-1 with TRBJ1-3; D is undetermined. The CDR3 has 15 residues. Trimming took off 4 bases at V and 1 base at J, with 11 bases between the two ends. Per the germline V gene, CDR1 is MNHNS and CDR2 is SASEGT. CDR3 amino acids: CASSVGPGSGNTIYF. CDR3 DNA sequence: TGTGCCAGCAGTGTTGGGCCGGGTTCTGGAAACACCATATATTTT.

The chain is built from TRBV7-9 and TRBJ1-1; 7 nucleotides line up with TRBD1. CDR3 length equals 13 residues. V lost 1 base, J lost 7 bases, and 3 bases stayed unmatched. Germline V CDR1 and CDR2: SEHNR, FQNEAQ (reference sequence). The CDR3, as DNA: TGTGCCAGCAGCTTAGAACAGGGGAGTGAAGCTTTCTTT. Amino acid sequence: CASSLEQGSEAFF.